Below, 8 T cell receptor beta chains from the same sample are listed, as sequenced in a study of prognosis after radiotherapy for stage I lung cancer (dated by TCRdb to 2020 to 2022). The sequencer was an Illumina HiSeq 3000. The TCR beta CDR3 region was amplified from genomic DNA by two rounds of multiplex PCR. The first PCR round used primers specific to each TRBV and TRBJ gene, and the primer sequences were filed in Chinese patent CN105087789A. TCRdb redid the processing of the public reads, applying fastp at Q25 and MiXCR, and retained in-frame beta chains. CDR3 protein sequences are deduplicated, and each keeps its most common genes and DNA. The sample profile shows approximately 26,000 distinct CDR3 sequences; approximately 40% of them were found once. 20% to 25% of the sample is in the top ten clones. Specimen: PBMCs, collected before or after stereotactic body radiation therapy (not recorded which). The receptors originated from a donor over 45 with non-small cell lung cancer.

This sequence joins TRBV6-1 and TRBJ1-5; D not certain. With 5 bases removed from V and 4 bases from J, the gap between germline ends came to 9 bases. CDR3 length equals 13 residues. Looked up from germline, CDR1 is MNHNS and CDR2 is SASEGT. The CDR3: CASSLGVNQPQHF. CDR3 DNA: TGTGCCAGCAGTCTCGGAGTAAATCAGCCCCAGCATTTT.

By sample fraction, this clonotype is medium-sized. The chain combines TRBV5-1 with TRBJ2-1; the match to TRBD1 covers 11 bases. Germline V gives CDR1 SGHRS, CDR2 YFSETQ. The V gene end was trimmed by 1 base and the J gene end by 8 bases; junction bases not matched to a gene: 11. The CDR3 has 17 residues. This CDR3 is CASSLHPGQGGRDEQFF. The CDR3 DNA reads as TGCGCCAGCAGCTTGCACCCGGGACAGGGGGGAAGGGATGAGCAGTTCTTC.

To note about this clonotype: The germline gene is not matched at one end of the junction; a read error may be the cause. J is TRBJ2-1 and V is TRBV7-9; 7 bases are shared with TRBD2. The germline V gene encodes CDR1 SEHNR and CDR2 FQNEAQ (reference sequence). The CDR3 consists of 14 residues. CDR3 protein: CATSLGGVYNEQFF. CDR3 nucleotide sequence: TGTGCCACCAGCTTGGGGGGGGTGTACAATGAGCAGTTCTTC.

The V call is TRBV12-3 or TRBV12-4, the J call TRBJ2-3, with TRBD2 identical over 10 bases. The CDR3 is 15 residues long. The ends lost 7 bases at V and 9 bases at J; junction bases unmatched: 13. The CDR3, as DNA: TGTGCCAGCATCATACTAGCGGGATTTGGCGGCACGCAGTATTTT. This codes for CASIILAGFGGTQYF.

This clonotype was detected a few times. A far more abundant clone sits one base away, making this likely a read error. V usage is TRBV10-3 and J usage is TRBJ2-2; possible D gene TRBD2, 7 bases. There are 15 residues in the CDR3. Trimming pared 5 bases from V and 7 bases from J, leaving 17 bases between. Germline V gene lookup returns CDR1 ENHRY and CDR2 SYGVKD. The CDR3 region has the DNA TGTGCCATCAGTTGGGGGGGGCGCAGGAACGGGGAGCTGTTTTTT. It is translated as CAISWGGRRNGELFF.

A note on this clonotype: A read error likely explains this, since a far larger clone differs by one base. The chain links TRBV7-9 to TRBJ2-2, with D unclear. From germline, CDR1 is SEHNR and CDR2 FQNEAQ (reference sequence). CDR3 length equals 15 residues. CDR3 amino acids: CASSLEAANTWELFF. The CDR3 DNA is TGTGCCAGCAGCTTAGAGGCGGCGAACACCTGGGAGCTGTTTTTT. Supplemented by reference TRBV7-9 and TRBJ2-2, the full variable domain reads DTGVSQNPRHKITKRGQNVTFRCDPISEHNRLYWYRQTLGQGPEFLTYFQNEAQLEKSRLLSDRFSAERPKGSFSTLEIQRTEQGDSAMYLCASSLEAANTWELFFGEGSRLTVL.

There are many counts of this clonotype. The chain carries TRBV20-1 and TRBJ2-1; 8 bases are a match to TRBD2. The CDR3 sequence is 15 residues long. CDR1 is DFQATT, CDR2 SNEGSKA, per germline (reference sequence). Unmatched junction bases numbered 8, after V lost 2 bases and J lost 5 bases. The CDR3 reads CSARNPAGVNNEQFF. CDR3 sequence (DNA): TGCAGTGCTAGAAATCCAGCGGGAGTAAACAATGAGCAGTTCTTC.

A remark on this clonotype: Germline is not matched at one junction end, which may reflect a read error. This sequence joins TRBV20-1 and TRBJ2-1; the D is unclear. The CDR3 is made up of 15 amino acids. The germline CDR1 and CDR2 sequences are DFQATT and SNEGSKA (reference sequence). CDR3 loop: CSAREGRSSYNEQFF. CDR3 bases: TGCAGTGCTAGGGAAGGCCGGAGCTCCTACAATGAGCAGTTCTTT.